The 10 T cell receptor beta chains presented below share a single source sample, sequenced in a study of memory CD4+ T cells and cytomegalovirus serostatus. Single viable CD3+CD4+CD8-CD45RO+ cells were sorted as the memory CD4+ T cells. Profiled with immunoSEQ multiplex PCR; TCRdb holds only in-frame clones, not every one. Of some 52,000 clones listed, around 80% are singletons. Sequences were obtained from memory CD4+ T cells from blood. The source is an adult in good health and CMV-seronegative.

The chain joins TRBV19 to TRBJ1-1; tentatively, D is TRBD1 (5 bases). Germline V lookup: CDR1 LNHDA, CDR2 SQIVND (reference sequence). V dropped 1 base and J dropped 4 bases, with 19 bases sitting between them. This CDR3 is built from 17 residues. The CDR3 is CASSIAILQGYGTEAFF. Written as DNA, the CDR3 is TGTGCCAGTAGTATAGCCATACTCCAGGGTTACGGCACTGAAGCTTTCTTT.

This clone turned up a few times. This sequence joins TRBV6-6 and TRBJ1-6; TRBD1 might be the D (5 bases). V was trimmed by 5 bases and J by 14 bases, leaving 19 bases between them. The CDR3 has 14 residues. Germline CDR1 MNHNY, CDR2 SVGAGI (reference sequence). CDR3 nucleotides: TGTGCCAGCAGTCCGACCCCAGGGTTTTCTTCCCTCCACTTT. This codes for CASSPTPGFSSLHF.

CDR3 bases: TGTGCCAGCAGCTTAGATCGAGGCTACGAGCAGTACTTC. Translating gives CASSLDRGYEQYF. V is TRBV7-9 and J is TRBJ2-7; unclear D gene. CDR1 and CDR2 from the germline V gene are SEHNR and FQNEAQ (reference sequence). The V gene lost 1 base and the J gene lost 3 bases, with 7 bases spanning the gap. CDR3 length: 13 amino acids.

This chain links TRBV7-7 with TRBJ1-5; 11 bases fit TRBD1. V shed 2 bases, J shed 1 base, and the junction held 19 bases outside the gene matches. Germline values: CDR1 SSHAT, CDR2 FNYEAQ (reference sequence). The CDR3 consists of 22 residues. The CDR3 DNA reads TGTGCCAGCAGCTTAACTTGTCCTACTTCGGACAGGGGGCGAGTAAGCAATCAGCCCCAGCATTTT. Translating it yields CASSLTCPTSDRGRVSNQPQHF. Based on the CDR3 plus reference TRBV7-7 and TRBJ1-5, the full variable domain is GAGVSQSPRYKVTKRGQDVTLRCDPISSHATLYWYQQALGQGPEFLTYFNYEAQPDKSGLPSDRFSAERPEGSISTLTIQRTEQRDSAMYRCASSLTCPTSDRGRVSNQPQHFGDGTRLSIL.

The CDR3 nucleotides read TGTGCCAGCAGCGTCTCCCCTTCTAACACTGAAGCTTTCTTT. Amino acids: CASSVSPSNTEAFF. The genes are TRBV9 and TRBJ1-1, with D unresolved. Germline CDR1 is SGDLS and CDR2 is YYNGEE. Trimming removed 2 bases from V and 2 bases from J, with 10 bases in between. The CDR3 is 14 amino acids. Full variable domain (rest looked up from reference TRBV9 and TRBJ1-1): DSGVTQTPKHLITATGQRVTLRCSPRSGDLSVYWYQQSLDQGLQFLIQYYNGEERAKGNILERFSAQQFPDLHSELNLSSLELGDSALYFCASSVSPSNTEAFFGQGTRLTVV.

The rearrangement uses TRBV11-3 and TRBJ1-6; D is ambiguous. CDR1 and CDR2 from the germline V gene are SGHNT and YENEEA. Trimming took 0 bases from V and 10 from J, leaving 7 bases between them. This CDR3 is built from 13 residues. The CDR3 reads CASSLDPSSPLHF. In DNA, the CDR3 is TGTGCCAGCAGCTTAGATCCCTCGTCACCCCTCCACTTT. The full variable domain, rest sourced from reference TRBV11-3 and TRBJ1-6, is EAGVVQSPRYKIIEKKQPVAFWCNPISGHNTLYWYLQNLGQGPELLIRYENEEAVDDSQLPKDRFSAERLKGVDSTLKIQPAELGDSAVYLCASSLDPSSPLHFGNGTRLTVT.

The chain joins TRBV19 to TRBJ2-7; possibly TRBD1 or TRBD2 for D (5 bases each). V lost 5 bases to trimming and J lost 0 bases, with 11 bases between them. The CDR3 spans 14 residues. Per germline, CDR1 LNHDA and CDR2 SQIVND (reference sequence). This chain's CDR3 is CASSPGTVSYEQYF. CDR3 DNA sequence: TGTGCCAGTAGTCCCGGGACGGTCTCCTACGAGCAGTACTTC.

The chain links TRBV15 to TRBJ2-5; a weak D match, TRBD2 (5 bases). Germline values: CDR1 LNHNV, CDR2 YYDKDF (reference sequence). The CDR3 length is 13 residues. Trimming removed 10 bases from V and 4 bases from J, with 16 bases in between. CDR3 protein: CANLGIRGETQYF. CDR3 bases: TGTGCCAACCTCGGGATCCGGGGAGAGACCCAGTACTTC.

V and J are TRBV7-9 and TRBJ1-6; possibly TRBD1 for D (6 bases). V was shortened by 0 bases and J by 8 bases, with 17 bases between the two germline ends. Germline CDR1 reads SEHNR; CDR2 reads FQNEAQ (reference sequence). The length of the CDR3 is 17 residues. This chain's CDR3 is CASSLARGMGTYSPLHF. The CDR3 DNA reads as TGTGCCAGCAGCTTAGCGCGGGGCATGGGGACATATTCACCCCTCCACTTT.

This sequence joins TRBV2 and TRBJ1-2, with TRBD1 as a possible D gene (6 bases). V dropped 1 base and J dropped 4 bases, with 13 bases sitting between them. This CDR3 is built from 15 residues. Germline V CDR1 and CDR2: SNHLY, FYNNEI. The CDR3 sequence is CASSEVRGRGYGYTF. The DNA for the CDR3 is TGTGCCAGCAGTGAAGTGCGGGGGCGCGGCTATGGCTACACCTTC.